Here is one T cell receptor beta chain with its context. With 6 bases removed from V and 4 bases from J, the gap between germline ends came to 17 bases. The CDR3 runs 15 residues. Random hexamers primed reverse transcription of roughly 0.5 to 1 ug RNA. TCRdb re-derived calls from the immunoSEQ multiplex PCR reads in MiXCR, one entry per CDR3 protein. This sample has around 120,000 distinct CDR3 sequences, with less than 95% found just once. This sample is part of a study of CD8 T cells in Susac syndrome. The chain employs TRBV12-3 or TRBV12-4 and TRBJ2-3, with D maybe TRBD2 (6 bases). This TCR was recovered from a human donor with multiple sclerosis. Input material: CD4+ T cells from PBMCs. CDR3 coding DNA: TGTGCCAGCAGCCCCGGGGGTAGCACCCCAGATACGCAGTATTTT. Protein: CASSPGGSTPDTQYF.